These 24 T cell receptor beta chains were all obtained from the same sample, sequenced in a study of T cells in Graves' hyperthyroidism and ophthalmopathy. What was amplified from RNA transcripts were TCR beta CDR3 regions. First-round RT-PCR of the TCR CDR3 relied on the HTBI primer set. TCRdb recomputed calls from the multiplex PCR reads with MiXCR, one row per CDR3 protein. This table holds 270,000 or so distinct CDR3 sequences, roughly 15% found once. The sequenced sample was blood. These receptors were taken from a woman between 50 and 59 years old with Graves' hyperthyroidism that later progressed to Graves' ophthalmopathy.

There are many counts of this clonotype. The CDR3: CAWTSGVGNIQYF. The CDR3 DNA sequence: TGTGCCTGGACCTCCGGGGTAGGAAACATTCAGTACTTC. The J gene is TRBJ2-4, the V gene TRBV30; maybe TRBD2 (5 bases). Germline V CDR1 and CDR2: GTSNPN, SVGIG (reference sequence). The CDR3 is made up of 13 amino acids. Trimming removed 4 bases at V and 6 bases at J, with 13 bases between.

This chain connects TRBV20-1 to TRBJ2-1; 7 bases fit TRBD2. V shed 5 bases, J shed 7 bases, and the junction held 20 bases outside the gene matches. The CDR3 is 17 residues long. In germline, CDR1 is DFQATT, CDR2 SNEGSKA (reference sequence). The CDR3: CSAATPGSGEGYNEQFF. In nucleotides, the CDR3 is TGCAGTGCTGCCACCCCCGGGAGTGGGGAGGGGTATAATGAGCAGTTCTTC.

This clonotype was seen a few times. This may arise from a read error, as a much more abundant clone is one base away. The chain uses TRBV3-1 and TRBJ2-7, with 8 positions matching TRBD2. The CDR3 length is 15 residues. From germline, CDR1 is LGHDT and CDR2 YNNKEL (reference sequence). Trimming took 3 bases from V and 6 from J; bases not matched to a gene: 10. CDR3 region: CASSQGGLAGAEQYF. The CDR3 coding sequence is TGTGCCAGCAGCCAGGGCGGGCTAGCGGGCGCCGAGCAGTACTTC.

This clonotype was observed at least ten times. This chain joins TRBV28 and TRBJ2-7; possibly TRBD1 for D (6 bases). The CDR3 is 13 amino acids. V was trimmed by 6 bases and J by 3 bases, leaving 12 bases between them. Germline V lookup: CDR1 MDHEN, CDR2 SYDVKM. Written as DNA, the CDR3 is TGTGCCAGCAGCCCCGACAGGTTCTACGAGCAGTACTTC. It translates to CASSPDRFYEQYF.

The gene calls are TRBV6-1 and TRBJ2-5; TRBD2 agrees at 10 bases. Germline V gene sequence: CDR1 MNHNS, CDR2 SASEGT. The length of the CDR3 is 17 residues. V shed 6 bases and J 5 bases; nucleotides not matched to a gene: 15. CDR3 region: CASSPLAGESGLETQYF. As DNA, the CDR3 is TGTGCCAGCAGCCCCCTAGCGGGAGAGAGCGGCCTGGAGACCCAGTACTTC.

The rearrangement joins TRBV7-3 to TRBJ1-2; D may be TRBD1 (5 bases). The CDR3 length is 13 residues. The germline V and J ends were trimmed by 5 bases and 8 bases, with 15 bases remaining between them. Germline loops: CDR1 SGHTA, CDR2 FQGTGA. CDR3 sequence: CASSLLWGEGYTF. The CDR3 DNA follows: TGTGCCAGCAGCCTTCTGTGGGGGGAGGGCTACACCTTC.

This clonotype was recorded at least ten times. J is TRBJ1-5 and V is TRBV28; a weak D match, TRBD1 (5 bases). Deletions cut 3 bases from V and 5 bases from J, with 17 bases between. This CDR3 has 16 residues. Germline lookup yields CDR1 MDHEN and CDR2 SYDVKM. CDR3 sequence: CASSFGGRMVDQPQHF. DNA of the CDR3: TGTGCCAGCAGTTTTGGGGGACGGATGGTAGATCAGCCCCAGCATTTT.

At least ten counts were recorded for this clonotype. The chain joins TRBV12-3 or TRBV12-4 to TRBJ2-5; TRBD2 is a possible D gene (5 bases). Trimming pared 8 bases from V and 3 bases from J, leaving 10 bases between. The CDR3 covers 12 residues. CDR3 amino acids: CASRGLEETQYF. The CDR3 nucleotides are TGTGCCAGCCGAGGGCTAGAAGAGACCCAGTACTTC.

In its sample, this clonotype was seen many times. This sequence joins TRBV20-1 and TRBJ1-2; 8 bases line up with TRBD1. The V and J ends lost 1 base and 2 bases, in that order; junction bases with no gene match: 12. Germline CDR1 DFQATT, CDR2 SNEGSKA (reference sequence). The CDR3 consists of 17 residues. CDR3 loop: CSARALPTGATNYGYTF. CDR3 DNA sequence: TGCAGTGCTAGAGCCCTCCCGACAGGGGCAACAAACTATGGCTACACCTTC.

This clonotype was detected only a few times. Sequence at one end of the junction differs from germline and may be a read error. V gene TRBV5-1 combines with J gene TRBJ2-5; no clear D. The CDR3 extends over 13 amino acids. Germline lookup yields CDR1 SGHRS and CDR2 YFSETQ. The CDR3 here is CASSESPQETRYF. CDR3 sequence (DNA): TGCGCCAGCAGCGAGTCCCCCCAAGAGACCCGGTACTTC.

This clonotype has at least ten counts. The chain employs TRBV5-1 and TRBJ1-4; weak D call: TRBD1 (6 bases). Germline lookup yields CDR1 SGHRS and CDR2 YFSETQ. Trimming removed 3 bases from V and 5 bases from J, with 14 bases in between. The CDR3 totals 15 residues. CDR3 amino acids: CASSYGQRGNEKLFF. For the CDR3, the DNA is TGCGCCAGCAGCTACGGACAGAGGGGGAATGAAAAACTGTTTTTT.

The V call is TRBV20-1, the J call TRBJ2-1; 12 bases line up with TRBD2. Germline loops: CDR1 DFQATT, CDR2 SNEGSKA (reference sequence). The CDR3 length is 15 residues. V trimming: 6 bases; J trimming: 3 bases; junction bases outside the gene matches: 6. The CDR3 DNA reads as TGCAGTGCCCAAGGACTAGCGGGAAGCTACAATGAGCAGTTCTTC. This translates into CSAQGLAGSYNEQFF.

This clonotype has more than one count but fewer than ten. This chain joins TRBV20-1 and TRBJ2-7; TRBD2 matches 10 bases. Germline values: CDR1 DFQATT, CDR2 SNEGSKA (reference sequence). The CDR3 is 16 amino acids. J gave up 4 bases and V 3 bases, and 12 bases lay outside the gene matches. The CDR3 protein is CSASPLGAGGLYEQYF. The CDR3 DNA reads TGCAGTGCTAGCCCTCTAGGAGCGGGAGGGCTTTACGAGCAGTACTTC.

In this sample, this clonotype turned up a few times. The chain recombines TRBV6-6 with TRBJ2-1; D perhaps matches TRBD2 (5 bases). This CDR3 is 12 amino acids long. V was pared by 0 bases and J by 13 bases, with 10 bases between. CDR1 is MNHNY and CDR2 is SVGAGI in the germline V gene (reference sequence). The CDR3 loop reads CASSYSRGRQFF. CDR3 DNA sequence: TGTGCCAGCAGTTACTCGCGTGGGAGACAGTTCTTC.

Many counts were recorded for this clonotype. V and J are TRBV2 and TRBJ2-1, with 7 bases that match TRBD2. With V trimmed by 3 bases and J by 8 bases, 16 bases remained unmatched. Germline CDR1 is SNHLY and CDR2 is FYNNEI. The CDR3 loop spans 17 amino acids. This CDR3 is CASSDEGMTTGGHEQFF. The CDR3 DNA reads TGTGCCAGCAGTGATGAAGGAATGACTACGGGAGGCCATGAGCAGTTCTTC.

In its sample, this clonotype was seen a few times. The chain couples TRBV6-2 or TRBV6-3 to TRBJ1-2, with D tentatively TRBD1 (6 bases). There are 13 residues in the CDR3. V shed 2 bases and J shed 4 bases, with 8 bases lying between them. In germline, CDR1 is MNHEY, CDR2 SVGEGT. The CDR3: CASSYGGRYGYTF. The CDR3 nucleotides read TGTGCCAGCAGTTACGGGGGGCGCTATGGCTACACCTTC.

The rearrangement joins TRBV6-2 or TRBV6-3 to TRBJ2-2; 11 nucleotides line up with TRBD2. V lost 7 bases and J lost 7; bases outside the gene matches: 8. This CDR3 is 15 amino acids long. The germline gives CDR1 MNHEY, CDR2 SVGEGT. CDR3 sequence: CASNRGLADYGELFF. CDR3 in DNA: TGTGCCAGCAATCGGGGACTAGCGGATTACGGGGAGCTGTTTTTT.

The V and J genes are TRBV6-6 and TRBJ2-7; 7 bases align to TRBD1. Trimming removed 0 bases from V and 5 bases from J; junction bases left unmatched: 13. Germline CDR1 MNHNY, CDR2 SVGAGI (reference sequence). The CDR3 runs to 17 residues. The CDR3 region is CASSYSLYGTDLHEQYF. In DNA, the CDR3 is TGTGCCAGCAGTTACTCACTTTACGGGACAGACCTCCACGAGCAGTACTTC.

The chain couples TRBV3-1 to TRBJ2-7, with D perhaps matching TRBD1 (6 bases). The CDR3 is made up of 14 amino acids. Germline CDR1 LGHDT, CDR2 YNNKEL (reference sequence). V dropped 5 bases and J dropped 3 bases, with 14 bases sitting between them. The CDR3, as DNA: TGTGCCAGCAGCGCAGGGGCCTCCGGCTACGAGCAGTACTTC. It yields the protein CASSAGASGYEQYF.

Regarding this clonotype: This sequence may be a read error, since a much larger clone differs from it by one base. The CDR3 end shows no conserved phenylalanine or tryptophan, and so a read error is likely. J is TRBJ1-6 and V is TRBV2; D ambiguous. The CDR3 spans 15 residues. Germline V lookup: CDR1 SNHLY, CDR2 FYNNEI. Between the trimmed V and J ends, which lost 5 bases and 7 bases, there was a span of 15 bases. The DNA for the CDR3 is TGTGCCAGCAGTAGCGGCCGCGCCGTGAATTCACCCCTCCACTCT. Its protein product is CASSSGRAVNSPLHS.

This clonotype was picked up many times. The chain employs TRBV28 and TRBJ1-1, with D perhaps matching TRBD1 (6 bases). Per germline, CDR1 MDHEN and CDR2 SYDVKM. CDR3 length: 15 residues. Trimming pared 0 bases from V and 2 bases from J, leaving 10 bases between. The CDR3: CASSLWSGANTEAFF. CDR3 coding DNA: TGTGCCAGCAGTTTATGGTCGGGGGCCAACACTGAAGCTTTCTTT.

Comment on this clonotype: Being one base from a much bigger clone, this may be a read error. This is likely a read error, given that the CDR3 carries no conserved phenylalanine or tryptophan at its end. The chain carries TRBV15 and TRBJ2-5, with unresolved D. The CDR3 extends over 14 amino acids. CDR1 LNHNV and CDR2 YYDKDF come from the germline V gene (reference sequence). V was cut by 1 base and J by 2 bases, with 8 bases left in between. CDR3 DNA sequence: TGTGCCACCAGCAGAGGAGCAACTCAAGAGACCCAGTACTCC. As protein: CATSRGATQETQYS.

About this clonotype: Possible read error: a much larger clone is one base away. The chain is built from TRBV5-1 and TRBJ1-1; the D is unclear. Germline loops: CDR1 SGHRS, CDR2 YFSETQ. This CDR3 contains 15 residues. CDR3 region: CASNLAVARNTEAFF. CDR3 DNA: TGCGCCAGCAACTTGGCGGTGGCTAGGAACACTGAAGCTTTCTTT.

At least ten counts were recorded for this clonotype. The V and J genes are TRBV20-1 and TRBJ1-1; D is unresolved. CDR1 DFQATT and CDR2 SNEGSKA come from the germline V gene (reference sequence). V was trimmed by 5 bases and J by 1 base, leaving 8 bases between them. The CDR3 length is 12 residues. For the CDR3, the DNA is TGCAGTGCTTTTCTCAGGAACACTGAAGCTTTCTTT. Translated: CSAFLRNTEAFF.